The source of this TCR beta chain is a study of blood T cells in healthy people across ages. A second roughly 6 to 11 cycle PCR used barcoded and J-beta primers. TCRdb re-analysed the 5' RACE reads in MiXCR, keeping a single row per CDR3 protein. Among roughly 1.6 million distinct CDR3 sequences listed, about 35% were seen once. Study observations and caveats: It was the long-lived donors that had more naive CD4+ cells and higher diversity than aged donors. It was held that the diversity estimates obtained from one million T cells were underestimates.

Total RNA was isolated from each sample in quantities of at least 5 micrograms. CDR1 and CDR2 (germline): SGDLS, YYNGEE. The ends lost 3 bases at V and 6 bases at J; junction bases unmatched: 7. The length of the CDR3 is 14 residues. As to this clonotype: Its specificity is unknown.

The J gene is TRBJ1-2, the V gene TRBV9; 8 bases are a match to TRBD1. The sequence was collected from a woman aged 25 to 39 in good health. Sequencing used blood. DNA of the CDR3: TGTGCCAGCAGCGGATTGGACAGGGACGATGGCTACACCTTC. It encodes CASSGLDRDDGYTF.